The 4 T cell receptor beta chains listed next were all sequenced from one sample in a study of CD8 T cells in Susac syndrome. A quantity of about 0.5 to 1 ug RNA underwent reverse transcription using random hexamers. TCRdb recomputed calls from the immunoSEQ multiplex PCR reads with MiXCR, one row per CDR3 protein. This sample has some 190,000 distinct CDR3 sequences, with 85% to 95% found just once. The specimen sequenced was CD4+ T cells from PBMCs. The receptors originated from a human donor with Susac syndrome.

The chain is built from TRBV6-1 and TRBJ1-2; D gene ambiguous. V gave up 7 bases and J gave up 8 bases, with 11 bases separating them. Germline CDR1 and CDR2: MNHNS and SASEGT. The CDR3 covers 11 residues. CDR3 DNA sequence: TGTGCCAGCACCTGGACTGCGGGCTACACCTTC. Its protein is CASTWTAGYTF.

The chain uses TRBV3-1 and TRBJ1-1; no clear D gene. Germline-derived CDR1 and CDR2 are LGHDT and YNNKEL (reference sequence). V shed 4 bases and J shed 5 bases, with 17 bases lying between them. The CDR3 has 15 residues. The CDR3 DNA sequence: TGTGCCAGCAGCCCAGAGGGCAGGTCGGGAACTGAAGCTTTCTTT. This encodes CASSPEGRSGTEAFF.

V and J are TRBV28 and TRBJ2-4; 11 bases fit TRBD1. The CDR3 consists of 15 residues. Germline V gene lookup returns CDR1 MDHEN and CDR2 SYDVKM. J was trimmed by 9 bases and V by 3 bases; bases with no gene match: 7. The CDR3 coding sequence is TGTGCCAGCAGTTTGCCCGGGACAGGGGGGGTCATTCAGTACTTC. It encodes CASSLPGTGGVIQYF.

The genes are TRBV9 and TRBJ2-7, with 7 bases identical to TRBD2. CDR1 is SGDLS, CDR2 YYNGEE, per germline. Germline trimming cut 10 bases from V and 6 bases from J; bases unmatched to any gene: 19. The CDR3 has 15 amino acids. As DNA, the CDR3 is TGTGCCGGGGGGGAAGGGACCGAAGGGGCCCTCGAGCAGTACTTC. As protein: CAGGEGTEGALEQYF.